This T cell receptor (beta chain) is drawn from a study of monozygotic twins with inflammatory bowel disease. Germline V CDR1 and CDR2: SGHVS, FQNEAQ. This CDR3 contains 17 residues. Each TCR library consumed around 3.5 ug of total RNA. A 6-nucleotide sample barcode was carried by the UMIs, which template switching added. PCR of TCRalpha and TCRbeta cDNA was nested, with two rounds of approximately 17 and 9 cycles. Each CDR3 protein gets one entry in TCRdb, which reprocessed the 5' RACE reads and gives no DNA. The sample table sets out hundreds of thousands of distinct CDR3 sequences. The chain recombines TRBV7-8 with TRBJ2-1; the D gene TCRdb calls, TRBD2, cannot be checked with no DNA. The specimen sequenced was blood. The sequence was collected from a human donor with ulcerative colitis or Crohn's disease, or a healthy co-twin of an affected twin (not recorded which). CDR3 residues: CASSSHQGLAGIGEQFF.